This TCR beta chain was identified in a study of blood T cell repertoires in COVID-19. For the study at large: Samples taken during acute and convalescent COVID-19 were collected in the United States, Italy and Spain.

Data came from immunoSEQ multiplex PCR; TCRdb stores just in-frame clones and leaves some out. The sample consists of about 160,000 clones, around 82% of them appearing once. This sequence originates from a woman between 40 and 55 years old with COVID-19, enrolled during active disease. The sequenced material came from peripheral blood.

The CDR3 coding sequence is TGTGCCAGTAGGACCTTTGGGAGCTCCTATAATTCACCCCTCCACTTT. It codes for CASRTFGSSYNSPLHF. This sequence joins TRBV19 and TRBJ1-6, with D hard to call. V lost 6 bases and J 0 bases, leaving 12 bases between the germline ends. The CDR3 is made up of 16 amino acids. Per germline, CDR1 LNHDA and CDR2 SQIVND (reference sequence).